These 4 T cell receptor beta chains came from one sample sequenced in a study of PD-L1 blockade in urothelial cancer. Generated by immunoSEQ multiplex PCR, the TCRdb table keeps only in-frame clones and is missing some. The sample records about 95,000 clones, around 86% being singletons. Indicated time point: pretreatment peripheral blood. Sequenced here: PBMCs, sampled around atezolizumab (anti-PD-L1) treatment. The receptor source for this set is a man aged 60 to 69 with urothelial cancer.

The chain has TRBV5-1 and TRBJ2-1; D is perhaps TRBD2 (6 bases). Germline loops: CDR1 SGHRS, CDR2 YFSETQ. The CDR3 sequence is 16 residues long. V shed 6 bases and J shed 4 bases, with 20 bases lying between them. CDR3 sequence (DNA): TGCGCCAGCATAGGGGAGGTCAGGGCAGGATACAATGAGCAGTTCTTC. It encodes CASIGEVRAGYNEQFF.

This clone was recorded only once. CDR3 sequence reads: CASSSVFTSGTSTDTQYF. The CDR3 region has the DNA TGTGCCAGCAGCTCAGTTTTTACTAGCGGAACTAGCACAGATACGCAGTATTTT. The chain is built from TRBV7-9 and TRBJ2-3, with 8 bases lining up with TRBD2. With 4 bases clipped from V and 0 bases from J, the junction kept 12 bases outside the gene matches. CDR3 length: 18 residues. The germline V gene has CDR1 SEHNR and CDR2 FQNEAQ (reference sequence).

This chain joins TRBV27 and TRBJ2-7; unclear D gene. Trimming took 3 bases from V and 0 from J, leaving 6 bases between them. This CDR3 is 13 amino acids long. CDR1 and CDR2 from the germline V gene are MNHEY and SMNVEV (reference sequence). The CDR3 coding sequence is TGTGCCAGCAGTTTCGTCAGCTCCTACGAGCAGTACTTC. Translated, it gives CASSFVSSYEQYF.

V gene TRBV7-3 combines with J gene TRBJ2-5; a possible D gene is TRBD1 (5 bases). The CDR3 loop spans 13 amino acids. Trimming took 2 bases from V and 5 from J, leaving 9 bases between them. The germline V gene encodes CDR1 SGHTA and CDR2 FQGTGA. This CDR3 reads CASSLQGRETQYF. The CDR3 bases are TGTGCCAGCAGCTTACAGGGTCGCGAGACCCAGTACTTC.